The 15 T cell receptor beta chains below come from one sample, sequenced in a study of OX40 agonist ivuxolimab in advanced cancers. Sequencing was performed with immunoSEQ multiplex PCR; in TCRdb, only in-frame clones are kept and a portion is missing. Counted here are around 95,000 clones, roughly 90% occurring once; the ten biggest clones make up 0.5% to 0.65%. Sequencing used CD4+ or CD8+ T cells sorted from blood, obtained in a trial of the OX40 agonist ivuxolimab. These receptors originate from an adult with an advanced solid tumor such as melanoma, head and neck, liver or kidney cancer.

CDR3 region: CASGRLNQPQHF. The CDR3 DNA reads TGTGCCAGCGGGAGATTAAATCAGCCCCAGCATTTT. The rearrangement uses TRBV6-5 and TRBJ1-5; D not resolved. The CDR3 is 12 residues long. V was trimmed by 8 bases and J by 4 bases, leaving 9 bases between them. Germline CDR1 reads MNHEY; CDR2 reads SVGAGI.

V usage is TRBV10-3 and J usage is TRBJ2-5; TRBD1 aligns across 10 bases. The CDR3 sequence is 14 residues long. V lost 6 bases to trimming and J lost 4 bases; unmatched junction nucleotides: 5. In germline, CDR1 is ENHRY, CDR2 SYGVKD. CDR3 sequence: CAISSTGGPETQYF. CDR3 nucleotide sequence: TGTGCCATCAGCTCGACAGGGGGCCCAGAGACCCAGTACTTC.

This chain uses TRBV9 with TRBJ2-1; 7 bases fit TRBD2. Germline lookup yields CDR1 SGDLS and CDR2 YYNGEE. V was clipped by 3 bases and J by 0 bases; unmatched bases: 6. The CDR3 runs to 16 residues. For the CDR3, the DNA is TGTGCCAGCAGCGGAGAGGGCGGGAGCTCCTACAATGAGCAGTTCTTC. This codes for CASSGEGGSSYNEQFF.

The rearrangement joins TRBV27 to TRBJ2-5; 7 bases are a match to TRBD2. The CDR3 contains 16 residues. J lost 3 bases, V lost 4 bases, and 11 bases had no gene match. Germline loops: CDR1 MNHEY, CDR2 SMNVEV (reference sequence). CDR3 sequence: CASSSVPSGTKETQYF. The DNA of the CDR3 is TGTGCCAGCAGTTCCGTCCCGTCCGGGACTAAAGAGACCCAGTACTTC.

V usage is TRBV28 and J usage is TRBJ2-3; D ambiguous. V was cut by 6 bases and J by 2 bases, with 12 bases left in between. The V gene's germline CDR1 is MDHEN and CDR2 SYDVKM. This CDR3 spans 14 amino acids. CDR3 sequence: CASSRRSNTDTQYF. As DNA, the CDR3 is TGTGCCAGCAGCCGTCGGTCCAACACAGATACGCAGTATTTT.

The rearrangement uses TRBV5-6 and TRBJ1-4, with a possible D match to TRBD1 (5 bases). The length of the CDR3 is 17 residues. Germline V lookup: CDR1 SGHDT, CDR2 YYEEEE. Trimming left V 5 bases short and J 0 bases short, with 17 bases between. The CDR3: CASSRTDGGATNEKLFF. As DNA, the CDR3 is TGTGCCAGCAGTCGGACGGACGGGGGTGCAACTAATGAAAAACTGTTTTTT.

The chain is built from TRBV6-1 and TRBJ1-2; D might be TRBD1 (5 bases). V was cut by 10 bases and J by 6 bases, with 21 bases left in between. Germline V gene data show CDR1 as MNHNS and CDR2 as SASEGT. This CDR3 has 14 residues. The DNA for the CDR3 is TGTGCCACAGGGTCCGGGAGCCAGGGCAATGGCTACACCTTC. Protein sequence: CATGSGSQGNGYTF.

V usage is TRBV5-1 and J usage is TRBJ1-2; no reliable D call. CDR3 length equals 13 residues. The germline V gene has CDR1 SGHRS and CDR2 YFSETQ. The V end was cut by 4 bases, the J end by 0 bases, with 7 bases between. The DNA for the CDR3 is TGCGCCAGCAGCCGTAGTACTAACTATGGCTACACCTTC. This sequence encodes CASSRSTNYGYTF.

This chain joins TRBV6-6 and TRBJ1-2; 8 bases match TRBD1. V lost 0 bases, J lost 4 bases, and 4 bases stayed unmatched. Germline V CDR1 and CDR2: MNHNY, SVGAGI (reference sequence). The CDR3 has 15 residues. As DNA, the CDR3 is TGTGCCAGCAGTTACTCGACAGGGGAAAGCTATGGCTACACCTTC. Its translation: CASSYSTGESYGYTF.

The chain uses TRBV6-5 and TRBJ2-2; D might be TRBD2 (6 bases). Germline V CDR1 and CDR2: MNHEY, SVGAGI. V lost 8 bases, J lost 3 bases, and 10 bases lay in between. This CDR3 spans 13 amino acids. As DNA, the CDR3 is TGTGCCAGCGGGGGGAGAGACACCGGGGAGCTGTTTTTT. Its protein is CASGGRDTGELFF.

The CDR3 DNA follows: TGCGCCAGCAACAGGGAAATGAACACTGAAGCTTTCTTT. It translates to CASNREMNTEAFF. J is TRBJ1-1 and V is TRBV5-1, with D possibly TRBD1 on 6 matching bases. CDR1 is SGHRS, CDR2 YFSETQ, per germline. The CDR3 is 13 residues long. V was trimmed by 6 bases and J by 0 bases, leaving 9 bases between them.

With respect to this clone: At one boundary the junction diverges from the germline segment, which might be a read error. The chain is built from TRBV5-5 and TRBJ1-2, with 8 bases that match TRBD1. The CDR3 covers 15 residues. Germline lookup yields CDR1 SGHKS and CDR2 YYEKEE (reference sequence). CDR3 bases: TGCGCCAGCAGCCCCAGACAGGGGATAAACTATGGCTACACCTTC. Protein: CASSPRQGINYGYTF. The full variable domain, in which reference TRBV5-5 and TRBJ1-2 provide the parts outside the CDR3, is DAGVTQSPTHLIKTRGQQVTLRCSPISGHKSVSWYQQVLGQGPQFIFQYYEKEERGRGNFPDRFSARQFPNYSSELNVNALLLGDSALYLCASSPRQGINYGYTFGSGTRLTVV.

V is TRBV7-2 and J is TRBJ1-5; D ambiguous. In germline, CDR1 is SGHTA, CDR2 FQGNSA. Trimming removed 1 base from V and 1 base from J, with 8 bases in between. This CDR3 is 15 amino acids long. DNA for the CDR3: TGTGCCAGCAGCTTAGGGCCCCAGAGCAATCAGCCCCAGCATTTT. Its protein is CASSLGPQSNQPQHF.

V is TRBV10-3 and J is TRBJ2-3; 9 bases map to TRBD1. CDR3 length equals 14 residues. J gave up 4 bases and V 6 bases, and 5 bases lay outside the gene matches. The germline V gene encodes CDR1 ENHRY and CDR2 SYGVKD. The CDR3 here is CAIREDRGPDTQYF. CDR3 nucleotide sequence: TGTGCCATCAGGGAGGACAGGGGCCCAGATACGCAGTATTTT.

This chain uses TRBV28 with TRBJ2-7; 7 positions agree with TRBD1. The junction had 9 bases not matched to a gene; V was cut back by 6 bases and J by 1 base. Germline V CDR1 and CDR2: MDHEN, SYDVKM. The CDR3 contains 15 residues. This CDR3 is CASRPGTAISYEQYF. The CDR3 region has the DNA TGTGCCAGCAGACCCGGGACAGCTATTTCCTACGAGCAGTACTTC.